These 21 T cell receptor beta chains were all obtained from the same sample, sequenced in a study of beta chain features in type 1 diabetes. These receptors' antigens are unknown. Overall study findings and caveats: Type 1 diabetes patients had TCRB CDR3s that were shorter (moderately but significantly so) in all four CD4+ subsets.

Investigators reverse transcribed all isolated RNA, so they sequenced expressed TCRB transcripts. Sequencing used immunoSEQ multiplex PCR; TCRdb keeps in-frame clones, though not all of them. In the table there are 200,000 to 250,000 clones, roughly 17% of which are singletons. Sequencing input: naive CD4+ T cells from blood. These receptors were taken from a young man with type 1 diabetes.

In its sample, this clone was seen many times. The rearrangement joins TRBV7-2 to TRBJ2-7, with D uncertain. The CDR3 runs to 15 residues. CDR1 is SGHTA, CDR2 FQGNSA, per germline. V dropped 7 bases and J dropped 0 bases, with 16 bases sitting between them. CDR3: CASTFRAPSSYEQYF. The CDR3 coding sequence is TGTGCCAGCACCTTTAGGGCTCCGAGCTCCTACGAGCAGTACTTC. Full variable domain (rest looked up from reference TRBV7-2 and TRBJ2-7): GAGVSQSPSNKVTEKGKDVELRCDPISGHTALYWYRQSLGQGLEFLIYFQGNSAPDKSGLPSDRFSAERTGGSVSTLTIQRTQQEDSAVYLCASTFRAPSSYEQYFGPGTRLTVT.

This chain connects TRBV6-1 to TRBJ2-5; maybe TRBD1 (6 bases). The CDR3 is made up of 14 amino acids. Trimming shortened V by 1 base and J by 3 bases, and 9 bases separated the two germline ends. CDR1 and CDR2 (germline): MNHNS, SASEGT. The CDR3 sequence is CASSEVGQKETQYF. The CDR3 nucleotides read TGTGCCAGCAGTGAAGTTGGACAGAAAGAGACCCAGTACTTC.

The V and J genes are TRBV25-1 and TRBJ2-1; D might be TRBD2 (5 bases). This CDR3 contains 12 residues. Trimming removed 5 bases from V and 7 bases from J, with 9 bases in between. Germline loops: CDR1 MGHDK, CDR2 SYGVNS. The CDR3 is CASSRDWNEQFF. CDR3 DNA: TGTGCCAGCAGTCGGGATTGGAATGAGCAGTTCTTC.

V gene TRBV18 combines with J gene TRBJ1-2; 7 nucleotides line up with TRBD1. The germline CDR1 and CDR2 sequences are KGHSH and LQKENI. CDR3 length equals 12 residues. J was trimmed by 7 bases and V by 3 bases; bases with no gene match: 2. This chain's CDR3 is CASSPTGSGYTF. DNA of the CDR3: TGTGCCAGCTCACCGACAGGGTCTGGCTACACCTTC.

This CDR3 reads CASSLGLAGIYEQYF. The CDR3, as DNA: TGTGCCAGCAGCTTAGGGCTAGCGGGAATCTACGAGCAGTACTTC. The V and J genes are TRBV7-2 and TRBJ2-7; 9 bases agree with TRBD2. V shed 1 base, J shed 3 bases, and the junction held 4 bases outside the gene matches. This CDR3 comprises 15 residues. Germline values: CDR1 SGHTA, CDR2 FQGNSA.

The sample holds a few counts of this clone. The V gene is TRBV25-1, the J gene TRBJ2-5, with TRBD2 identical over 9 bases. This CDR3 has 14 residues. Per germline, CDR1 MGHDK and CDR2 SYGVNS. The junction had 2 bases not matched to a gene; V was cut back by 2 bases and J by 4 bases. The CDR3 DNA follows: TGTGCCAGCAGTGAAACAGCGGGAGGAGAGACCCAGTACTTC. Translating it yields CASSETAGGETQYF.

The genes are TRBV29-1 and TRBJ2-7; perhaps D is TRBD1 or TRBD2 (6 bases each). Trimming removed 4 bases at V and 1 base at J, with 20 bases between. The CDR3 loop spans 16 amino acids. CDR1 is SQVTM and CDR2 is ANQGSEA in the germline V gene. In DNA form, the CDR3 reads TGCAGCGTTGGAGCGTTTGGGGGGCGCGATTCCTACGAGCAGTACTTC. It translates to CSVGAFGGRDSYEQYF.

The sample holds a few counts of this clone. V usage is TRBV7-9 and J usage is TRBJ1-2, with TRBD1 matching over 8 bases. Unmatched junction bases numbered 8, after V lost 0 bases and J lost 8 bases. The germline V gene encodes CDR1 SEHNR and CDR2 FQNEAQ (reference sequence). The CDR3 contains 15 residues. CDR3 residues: CASSLADRGDKGYTF. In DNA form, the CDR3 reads TGTGCCAGCAGCTTAGCAGACAGGGGAGATAAAGGCTACACCTTC.

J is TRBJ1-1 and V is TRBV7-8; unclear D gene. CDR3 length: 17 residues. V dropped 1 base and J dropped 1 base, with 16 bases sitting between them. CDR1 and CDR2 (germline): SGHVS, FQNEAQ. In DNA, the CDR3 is TGTGCCAGCAGCTTAGAACGTCTCGGCACAGAGAACACTGAAGCTTTCTTT. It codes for CASSLERLGTENTEAFF.

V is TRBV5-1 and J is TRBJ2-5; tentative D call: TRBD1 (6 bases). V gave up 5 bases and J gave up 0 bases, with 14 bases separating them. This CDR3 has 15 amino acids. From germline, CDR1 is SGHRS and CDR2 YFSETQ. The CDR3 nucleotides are TGCGCCAGCAGTCCGACAGGATTGTACCAAGAGACCCAGTACTTC. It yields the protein CASSPTGLYQETQYF. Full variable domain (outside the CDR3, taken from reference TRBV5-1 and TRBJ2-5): KAGVTQTPRYLIKTRGQQVTLSCSPISGHRSVSWYQQTPGQGLQFLFEYFSETQRNKGNFPGRFSGRQFSNSRSEMNVSTLELGDSALYLCASSPTGLYQETQYFGPGTRLLVL.

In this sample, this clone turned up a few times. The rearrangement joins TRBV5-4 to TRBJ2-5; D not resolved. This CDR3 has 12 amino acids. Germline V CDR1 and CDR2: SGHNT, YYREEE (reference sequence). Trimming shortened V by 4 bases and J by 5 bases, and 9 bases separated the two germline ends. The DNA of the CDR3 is TGTGCCAGCAGCCTGCCCCAGGAGACCCAGTACTTC. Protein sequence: CASSLPQETQYF.

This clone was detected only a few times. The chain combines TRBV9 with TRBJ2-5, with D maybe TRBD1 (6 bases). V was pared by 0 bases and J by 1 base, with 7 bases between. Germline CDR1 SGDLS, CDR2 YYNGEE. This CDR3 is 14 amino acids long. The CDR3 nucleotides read TGTGCCAGCAGCGTAGGGACAGCCCAAGAGACCCAGTACTTC. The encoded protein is CASSVGTAQETQYF.

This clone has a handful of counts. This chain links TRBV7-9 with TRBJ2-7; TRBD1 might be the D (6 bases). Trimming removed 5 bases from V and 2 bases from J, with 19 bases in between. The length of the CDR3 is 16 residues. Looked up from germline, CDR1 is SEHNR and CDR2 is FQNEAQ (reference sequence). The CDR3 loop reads CASSEFYRAATYEQYF. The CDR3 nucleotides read TGTGCCAGCAGCGAATTCTACAGGGCTGCTACCTACGAGCAGTACTTC.

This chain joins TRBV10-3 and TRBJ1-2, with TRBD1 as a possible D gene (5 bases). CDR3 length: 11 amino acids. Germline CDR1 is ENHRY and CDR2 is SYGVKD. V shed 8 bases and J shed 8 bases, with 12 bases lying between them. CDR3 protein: CAIDSTRGYTF. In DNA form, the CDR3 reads TGTGCCATCGACAGCACCCGGGGCTACACCTTC.

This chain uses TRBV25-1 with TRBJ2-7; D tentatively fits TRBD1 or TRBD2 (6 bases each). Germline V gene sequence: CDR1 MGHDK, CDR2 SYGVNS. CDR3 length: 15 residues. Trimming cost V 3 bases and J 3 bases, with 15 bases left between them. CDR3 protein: CASSDYMRDNYEQYF. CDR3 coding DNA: TGTGCCAGCAGTGATTATATGCGGGACAACTACGAGCAGTACTTC.

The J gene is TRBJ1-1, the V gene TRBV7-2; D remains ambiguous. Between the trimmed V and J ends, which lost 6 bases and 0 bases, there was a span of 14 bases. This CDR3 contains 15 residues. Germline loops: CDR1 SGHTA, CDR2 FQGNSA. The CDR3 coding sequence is TGTGCCAGCAGGCAAAGGAGAGGGATGAACACTGAAGCTTTCTTT. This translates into CASRQRRGMNTEAFF.

The DNA for the CDR3 is TGCAGCGTTGACGGAGCGGCGGGCACAGATACGCAGTATTTT. Its protein product is CSVDGAAGTDTQYF. The chain carries TRBV29-1 and TRBJ2-3, with TRBD2 as a possible D gene (5 bases). CDR3 size: 14 residues. CDR1 and CDR2 from the germline V gene are SQVTM and ANQGSEA. Trimming removed 3 bases at V and 1 base at J, with 11 bases between.

This CDR3 is CASEQGAADTQYF. The CDR3 bases are TGTGCCAGTGAACAGGGAGCAGCAGATACGCAGTATTTT. V gene TRBV10-3 combines with J gene TRBJ2-3; a possible D gene is TRBD1 (6 bases). The germline V gene has CDR1 ENHRY and CDR2 SYGVKD. This CDR3 has 13 residues. The V and J ends lost 10 bases and 4 bases respectively, with 15 bases between them.

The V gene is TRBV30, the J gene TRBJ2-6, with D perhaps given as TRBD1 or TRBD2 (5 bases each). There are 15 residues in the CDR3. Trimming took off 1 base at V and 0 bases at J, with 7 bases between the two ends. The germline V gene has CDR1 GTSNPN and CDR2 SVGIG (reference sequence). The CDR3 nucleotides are TGTGCCTGGAGTGATGGGACCTCTGGGGCCAACGTCCTGACTTTC. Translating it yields CAWSDGTSGANVLTF.

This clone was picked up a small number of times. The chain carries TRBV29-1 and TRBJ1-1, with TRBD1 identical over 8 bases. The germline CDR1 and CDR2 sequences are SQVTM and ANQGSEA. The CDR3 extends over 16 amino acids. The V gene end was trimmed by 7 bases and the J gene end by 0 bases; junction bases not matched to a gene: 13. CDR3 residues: CSARTGMRPMNTEAFF. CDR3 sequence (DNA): TGCAGCGCAAGGACAGGGATGCGCCCTATGAACACTGAAGCTTTCTTT.

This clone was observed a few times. CDR3 in amino acids: CASSLLTYEQYF. The CDR3 DNA sequence: TGTGCCAGCAGTTTATTGACCTACGAGCAGTACTTC. The rearrangement links TRBV28 to TRBJ2-7; D call uncertain. Germline CDR1 and CDR2: MDHEN and SYDVKM. The germline V and J ends were trimmed by 1 base and 2 bases, with 3 bases remaining between them. The CDR3 is 12 amino acids. Complete variable domain (other parts from reference TRBV28 and TRBJ2-7): DVKVTQSSRYLVKRTGEKVFLECVQDMDHENMFWYRQDPGLGLRLIYFSYDVKMKEKGDIPEGYSVSREKKERFSLILESASTNQTSMYLCASSLLTYEQYFGPGTRLTVT.